The rows below give T cell receptor beta chains drawn from one sample of a study of blood T cell repertoires in COVID-19. Sequenced by immunoSEQ multiplex PCR; TCRdb stores in-frame clones only, minus some. Among 250,000 to 300,000 clones listed, about 86% were seen once. Sequenced material: peripheral blood. The receptors here all came from a woman in her thirties with COVID-19, enrolled during active disease. CDR3s include the opening cysteine and the closing phenylalanine or tryptophan. A D gene is named only where the DNA matches it firmly. For some rows the clone size is stated as once, few or many, or as a class when expanded; others skip it.

V gene: TRBV15
clone size: .
D gene: TRBD1
J gene: TRBJ1-1
CDR3 protein: CATKQGALGAEAFF
CDR3 DNA: TGTGCCACCAAACAGGGGGCCCTCGGTGCTGAAGCTTTCTTT

V gene: TRBV5-1
clone size: .
D gene: TRBD2
J gene: TRBJ2-3
CDR3 protein: CASSFSGGDGDTQYF
CDR3 DNA: TGCGCCAGCAGCTTTAGCGGGGGGGATGGAGATACGCAGTATTTT

V gene: TRBV5-6
clone size: .
D gene: .
J gene: TRBJ2-3
CDR3 protein: CASSLAGLAPAF
CDR3 DNA: TGTGCCAGCAGCTTGGCGGGACTCGCCCCCGCCTTT

V gene: TRBV7-9
clone size: once
D gene: .
J gene: TRBJ1-2
CDR3 protein: CASSLLEADYGYTF
CDR3 DNA: TGTGCCAGCAGCTTATTGGAGGCGGACTATGGCTACACCTTC

V gene: TRBV21-1
clone size: .
D gene: .
J gene: TRBJ2-5
CDR3 protein: CARDARDFQETQYF
CDR3 DNA: TGTGCCAGAGATGCTCGGGACTTTCAAGAGACCCAGTACTTC

V gene: TRBV2
clone size: .
D gene: .
J gene: TRBJ2-7
CDR3 protein: CASKTTSSGEQYF
CDR3 DNA: TGTGCCAGCAAGACGACTTCCTCCGGGGAGCAGTACTTC

V gene: TRBV2
clone size: .
D gene: .
J gene: TRBJ2-7
CDR3 protein: CASGPPSEQYF
CDR3 DNA: TGTGCCAGCGGCCCCCCTTCCGAGCAGTACTTC

V gene: TRBV10-2
clone size: .
D gene: .
J gene: TRBJ2-2
CDR3 protein: CASWAATNTGELFF
CDR3 DNA: TGCGCCAGCTGGGCCGCGACAAACACCGGGGAGCTGTTTTTT

V gene: TRBV12-3/TRBV12-4
clone size: once
D gene: .
J gene: TRBJ1-1
CDR3 protein: CASSFYLNTEAFF
CDR3 DNA: TGTGCCAGCAGTTTCTATTTGAACACTGAAGCTTTCTTT

V gene: TRBV5-4
clone size: .
D gene: TRBD2
J gene: TRBJ2-3
CDR3 protein: CASSLGGRSGGAYDTQYF
CDR3 DNA: TGTGCCAGCAGCTTAGGGGGCCGCAGCGGGGGGGCGTACGATACGCAGTATTTT

V gene: TRBV6-4
clone size: .
D gene: .
J gene: TRBJ2-3
CDR3 protein: CASSDGTHTDTQYF
CDR3 DNA: TGTGCCAGCAGTGACGGGACACACACAGATACGCAGTATTTT

V gene: TRBV2
clone size: .
D gene: TRBD2
J gene: TRBJ2-5
CDR3 protein: CASSVAGRPRRETQYF
CDR3 DNA: TGTGCCAGCAGTGTAGCGGGGAGACCCCGGAGGGAGACCCAGTACTTC

V gene: TRBV19
clone size: .
D gene: .
J gene: TRBJ2-7
CDR3 protein: CASSISGTSSYEQYF
CDR3 DNA: TGTGCCAGTAGTATCAGCGGGACATCCTCCTACGAGCAGTACTTC

V gene: TRBV2
clone size: .
D gene: .
J gene: TRBJ1-1
CDR3 protein: CASAAFGGFSTEAFF
CDR3 DNA: TGTGCCAGCGCAGCATTCGGGGGGTTCAGTACTGAAGCTTTCTTT

V gene: TRBV3-1/TRBV3-2
clone size: .
D gene: .
J gene: TRBJ2-5
CDR3 protein: CASSQDSNSVQTQYF
CDR3 DNA: TGTGCCAGCAGCCAAGATTCGAACTCTGTCCAGACCCAGTACTTC

V gene: TRBV11-2
clone size: .
D gene: TRBD2
J gene: TRBJ2-1
CDR3 protein: CASSSPVDSGGYNEQFF
CDR3 DNA: TGTGCCAGCAGCTCTCCAGTGGATAGCGGGGGATACAATGAGCAGTTCTTC

V gene: TRBV7-2
clone size: .
D gene: TRBD1
J gene: TRBJ1-3
CDR3 protein: CASSLAVGRGGNTIYF
CDR3 DNA: TGTGCCAGCAGCTTAGCAGTGGGCAGGGGGGGAAACACCATATATTTT

V gene: TRBV2
clone size: .
D gene: .
J gene: TRBJ1-6
CDR3 protein: CASSETLGGPLHF
CDR3 DNA: TGTGCCAGCAGTGAAACCCTTGGGGGCCCCCTCCACTTT

V gene: TRBV5-5
clone size: .
D gene: .
J gene: TRBJ1-2
CDR3 protein: CASSLTGSGYTF
CDR3 DNA: TGTGCCAGCAGCTTAACAGGAAGTGGCTACACCTTC

V gene: TRBV5-1
clone size: .
D gene: .
J gene: TRBJ2-5
CDR3 protein: CASSFENQETQYF
CDR3 DNA: TGCGCCAGCAGCTTTGAGAACCAAGAGACCCAGTACTTC

V gene: TRBV7-9
clone size: once
D gene: .
J gene: TRBJ1-4
CDR3 protein: CASRGEVEKLFF
CDR3 DNA: TGTGCCAGCAGGGGGGAGGTTGAAAAACTGTTTTTT

V gene: TRBV4-1
clone size: .
D gene: TRBD2
J gene: TRBJ2-7
CDR3 protein: CASSLLAGARYEQYF
CDR3 DNA: TGCGCCAGCAGCCTTCTAGCGGGGGCCCGCTACGAGCAGTACTTC

V gene: TRBV2
clone size: .
D gene: TRBD1
J gene: TRBJ2-1
CDR3 protein: CASREIGQGLLSYNEQFF
CDR3 DNA: TGTGCCAGCAGGGAGATAGGACAGGGCCTCCTCTCCTACAATGAGCAGTTCTTC